This entry concerns a single T cell receptor (beta chain). Its antigen is not known. V shed 10 bases, J shed 7 bases, and the junction held 12 bases outside the gene matches. The CDR3 runs 15 residues. It was with a sample-barcoded 5' primer and a J-beta primer mix that a second PCR of roughly 6 to 12 cycles was run. TCRdb used MiXCR to reprocess the 5' RACE reads, holding one entry per CDR3 protein. The sample contains about 1.8 million distinct CDR3 sequences, approximately 50% of which appear only once. This entry comes from a study of blood T cells in healthy people across ages. Study results and caveats: Researchers report that TCR beta diversity correlated strongly with naive T cell percentage.

The TCR originated in a woman aged 40 to 49 in good health. Sequencing was performed on blood. This chain joins TRBV12-3 or TRBV12-4 and TRBJ2-2; 10 nucleotides line up with TRBD2. The CDR3 sequence: CATSPSGGAVGELFF. The DNA of the CDR3 is TGTGCCACCTCACCCAGCGGGGGGGCCGTCGGGGAGCTGTTTTTT.